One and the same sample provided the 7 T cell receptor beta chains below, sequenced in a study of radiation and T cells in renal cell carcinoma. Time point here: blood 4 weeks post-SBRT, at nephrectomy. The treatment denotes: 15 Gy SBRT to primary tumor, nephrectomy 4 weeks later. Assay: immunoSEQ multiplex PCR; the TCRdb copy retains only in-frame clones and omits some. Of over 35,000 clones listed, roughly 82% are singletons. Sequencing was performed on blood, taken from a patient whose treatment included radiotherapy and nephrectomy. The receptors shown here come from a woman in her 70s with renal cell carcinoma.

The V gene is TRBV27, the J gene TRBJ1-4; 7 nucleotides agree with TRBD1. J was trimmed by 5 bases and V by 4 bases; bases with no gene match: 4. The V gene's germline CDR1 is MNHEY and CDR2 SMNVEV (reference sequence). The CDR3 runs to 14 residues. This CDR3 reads CASSSARGNEKLFF. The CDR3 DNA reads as TGTGCCAGCAGTTCGGCCAGGGGGAATGAAAAACTGTTTTTT.

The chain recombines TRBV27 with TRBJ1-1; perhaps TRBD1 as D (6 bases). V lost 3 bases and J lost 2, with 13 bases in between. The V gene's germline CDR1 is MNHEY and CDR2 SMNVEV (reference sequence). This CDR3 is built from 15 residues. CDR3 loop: CASSLGEGGNTEAFF. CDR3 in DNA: TGTGCCAGCAGTTTGGGGGAAGGGGGTAACACTGAAGCTTTCTTT.

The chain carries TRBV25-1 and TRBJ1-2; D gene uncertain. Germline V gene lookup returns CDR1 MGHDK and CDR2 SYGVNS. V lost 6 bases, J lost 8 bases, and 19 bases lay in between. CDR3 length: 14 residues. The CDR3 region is CASSPAGLEQGYTF. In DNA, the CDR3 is TGTGCCAGCAGCCCCGCCGGACTGGAACAGGGCTACACCTTC.

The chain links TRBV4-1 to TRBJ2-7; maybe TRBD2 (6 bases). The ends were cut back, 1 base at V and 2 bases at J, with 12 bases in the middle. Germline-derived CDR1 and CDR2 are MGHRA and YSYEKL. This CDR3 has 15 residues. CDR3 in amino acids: CASSQGHGGAYEQYF. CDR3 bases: TGCGCCAGCAGCCAAGGACACGGCGGGGCCTACGAGCAGTACTTC.

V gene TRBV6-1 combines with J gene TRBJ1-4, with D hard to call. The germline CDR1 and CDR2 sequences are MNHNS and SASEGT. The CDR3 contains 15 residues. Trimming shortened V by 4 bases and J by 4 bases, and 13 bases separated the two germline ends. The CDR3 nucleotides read TGTGCCAGCAGTGCCCAGGTGGCGAGTAATGAAAAACTGTTTTTT. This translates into CASSAQVASNEKLFF.

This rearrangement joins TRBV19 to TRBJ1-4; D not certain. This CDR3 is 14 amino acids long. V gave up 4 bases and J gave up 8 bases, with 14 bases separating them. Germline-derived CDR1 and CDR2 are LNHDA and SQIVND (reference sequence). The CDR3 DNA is TGTGCCAGTAGTAGAACAGCAAATCAAGAAAAACTGTTTTTT. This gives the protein CASSRTANQEKLFF. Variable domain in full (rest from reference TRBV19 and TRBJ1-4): DGGITQSPKYLFRKEGQNVTLSCEQNLNHDAMYWYRQDPGQGLRLIYYSQIVNDFQKGDIAEGYSVSREKKESFPLTVTSAQKNPTAFYLCASSRTANQEKLFFGSGTQLSVL.

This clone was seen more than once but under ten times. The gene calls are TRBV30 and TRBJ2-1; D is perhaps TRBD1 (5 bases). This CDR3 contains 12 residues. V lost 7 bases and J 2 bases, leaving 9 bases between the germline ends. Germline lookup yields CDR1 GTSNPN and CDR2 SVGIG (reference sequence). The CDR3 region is CAYDSTYNEQFF. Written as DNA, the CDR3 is TGTGCCTATGACAGCACCTACAATGAGCAGTTCTTC.